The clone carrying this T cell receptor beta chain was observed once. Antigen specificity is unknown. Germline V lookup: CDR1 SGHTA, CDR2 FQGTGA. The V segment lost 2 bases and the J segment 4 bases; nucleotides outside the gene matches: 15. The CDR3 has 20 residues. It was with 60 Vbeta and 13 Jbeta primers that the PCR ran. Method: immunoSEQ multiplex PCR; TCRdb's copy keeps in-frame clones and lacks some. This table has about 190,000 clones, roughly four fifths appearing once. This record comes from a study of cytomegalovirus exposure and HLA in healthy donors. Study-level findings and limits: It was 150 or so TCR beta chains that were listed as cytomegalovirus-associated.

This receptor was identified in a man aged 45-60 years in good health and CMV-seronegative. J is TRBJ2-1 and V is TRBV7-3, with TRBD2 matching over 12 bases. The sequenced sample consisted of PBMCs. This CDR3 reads CASSLLGHLAGGFGYNEQFF. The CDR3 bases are TGTGCCAGCAGCTTATTGGGCCACCTAGCGGGGGGGTTCGGTTACAATGAGCAGTTCTTC.